A selection of T cell receptor beta chains follows, all from one sample in a study of long-term antiretroviral therapy in people with HIV. Clones were read by immunoSEQ multiplex PCR, and TCRdb kept only the in-frame ones, dropping some. The table includes about 12,000 clones, roughly 87% detected once. The source was unsorted PBMCs, collected 8.2 years after starting antiretroviral therapy. Source of these receptors: a man over 45 with HIV. Each CDR3 is given without its conserved first and last residue.

j_call v_call cdr3_aa
TRBJ1-1 TRBV9 ASSVSGALTEAF
TRBJ1-1 TRBV30 AWSVLEGTEAF
TRBJ2-7 TRBV29-1 SVWTGVDYEQY
TRBJ2-7 TRBV4-2 ASSQDGYEQY
TRBJ1-2 TRBV27 ASFGRQNYGYT
TRBJ2-3 TRBV6-6 ASSPLVAAADTQY
TRBJ2-7 TRBV27 ASRGQGLFGEQY
TRBJ2-3 TRBV7-3 ASSLKGGDTQY
TRBJ1-2 TRBV7-9 ASSLNRDRGVGYT
TRBJ1-1 TRBV5-1 ASSSDRWGTEAF
TRBJ2-7 TRBV5-1 ASSLASSYEQY
TRBJ2-5 TRBV9 ASSPGGETQY
TRBJ2-1 TRBV9 ASSARGDPVYNEQF
TRBJ1-5 TRBV4-1 ASSQWGQGSNQPQH
TRBJ2-4 TRBV29-1 SVGLTGNTRIAKNIQY
TRBJ1-5 TRBV4-1 ANSLSGTENQLQH
TRBJ2-2 TRBV5-1 ASSLNVIAGTGELF
TRBJ2-5 TRBV6-5 ASSYSPGGSLETQY
TRBJ1-5 TRBV1 TSSQDLSVRGRDCNQPQH
TRBJ1-1 TRBV27 ASTKRGGLMNTEAF
TRBJ1-1 TRBV7-3 ASSQGAGTEAF
TRBJ2-1 TRBV7-8 ASSLPAFQTDNEQF
TRBJ2-3 TRBV9 ASSVDPSITQGDTQY
TRBJ1-5 TRBV27 ASSRGLGGNQPQH
TRBJ2-1 TRBV5-1 ASSHAVGTGISEQF
TRBJ2-1 TRBV29-1 SVEILAENEQF
TRBJ2-7 TRBV27 ASGNRGEQY
TRBJ2-3 TRBV10-1 ASSSGMGQDTQY
TRBJ2-7 TRBV19 ATGPGQGIVNEQY
TRBJ1-4 TRBV5-6 ASSLLPGEKLF
TRBJ1-1 TRBV19 ASSILTGGNTEAF